Listed below are T cell receptor beta chains from one sample, sequenced in a study of response to subunit inactivated influenza vaccine. TCRdb reanalysed the RT-PCR reads using MiXCR and keeps one entry per CDR3 protein. The sample holds 650,000 to 700,000 distinct CDR3 sequences, 15% to 19% seen once. This specimen was PBMCs from blood, taken about 13 days after vaccination. These receptors were collected from a man aged 45 to 65 who received an inactivated influenza vaccine. Both conserved end residues are trimmed from each CDR3.

j_gene: TRBJ2-5
v_gene: TRBV7-2
CDR3aa: ASGYGRDETQY

j_gene: TRBJ2-5
v_gene: TRBV4-1
CDR3aa: ASSQGPDARGGETQY

j_gene: TRBJ2-3
v_gene: TRBV6-2/TRBV6-3
CDR3aa: ASSSPTGWEATQY

j_gene: TRBJ2-7
v_gene: TRBV4-3
CDR3aa: ASSQVRDRGLGEQY

j_gene: TRBJ2-7
v_gene: TRBV10-3
CDR3aa: AICRAGNYEQY

j_gene: TRBJ2-7
v_gene: TRBV6-1
CDR3aa: ASSARRGREQY

j_gene: TRBJ1-6
v_gene: TRBV5-1
CDR3aa: ASSLDRAHSPLH

j_gene: TRBJ2-1
v_gene: TRBV9
CDR3aa: ASSVVHNEQF

j_gene: TRBJ2-7
v_gene: TRBV20-1
CDR3aa: SARDSAGFDEQY

j_gene: TRBJ2-1
v_gene: TRBV29-1
CDR3aa: SVRGGTGEQF

j_gene: TRBJ2-1
v_gene: TRBV7-2
CDR3aa: ASSLAGLAGVVEQF

j_gene: TRBJ2-2
v_gene: TRBV14
CDR3aa: ASSQDQGLAGELF

j_gene: TRBJ2-4
v_gene: TRBV7-8
CDR3aa: ASSLGRGEVRY

j_gene: TRBJ1-1
v_gene: TRBV9
CDR3aa: ASSALGQANTEAF

j_gene: TRBJ2-5
v_gene: TRBV20-1
CDR3aa: SARDGTGLETQY

j_gene: TRBJ2-3
v_gene: TRBV2
CDR3aa: ASSERVAPQY

j_gene: TRBJ2-3
v_gene: TRBV3-1
CDR3aa: ASSQPGTSGRTDTQY

j_gene: TRBJ2-5
v_gene: TRBV5-1
CDR3aa: ASSPVPGQGRMVETQY

j_gene: TRBJ2-7
v_gene: TRBV28
CDR3aa: ASSNRDSSYEQY

j_gene: TRBJ1-4
v_gene: TRBV10-2
CDR3aa: ASRRWTGANEKLF

j_gene: TRBJ2-1
v_gene: TRBV2
CDR3aa: ASRREQGYNEQF

j_gene: TRBJ2-7
v_gene: TRBV4-1
CDR3aa: ASSQVVAGAYEQY

j_gene: TRBJ2-1
v_gene: TRBV7-9
CDR3aa: ASSPTGGRFNEQF

j_gene: TRBJ2-5
v_gene: TRBV7-2
CDR3aa: ASSLDRGRVTQY

j_gene: TRBJ1-1
v_gene: TRBV19
CDR3aa: ASSTAWNTEAF

j_gene: TRBJ2-5
v_gene: TRBV29-1
CDR3aa: SVGAGGRETQY

j_gene: TRBJ2-7
v_gene: TRBV24-1
CDR3aa: ATSDTGLRDEQY

j_gene: TRBJ2-2
v_gene: TRBV4-2
CDR3aa: ASSQGGYDTGELF

j_gene: TRBJ2-5
v_gene: TRBV20-1
CDR3aa: SARSPNRGQETQY

j_gene: TRBJ2-1
v_gene: TRBV19
CDR3aa: ASTVGLADNEQF

j_gene: TRBJ2-7
v_gene: TRBV4-3
CDR3aa: ASSQEGVGFGDEQY

j_gene: TRBJ1-1
v_gene: TRBV9
CDR3aa: ASSTNRGEAF

j_gene: TRBJ2-3
v_gene: TRBV29-1
CDR3aa: SVGGMGQLITDTQY

j_gene: TRBJ1-5
v_gene: TRBV6-2/TRBV6-3
CDR3aa: ASALSLDQPQH

j_gene: TRBJ2-5
v_gene: TRBV5-1
CDR3aa: ASSQGQNQETQY

j_gene: TRBJ2-3
v_gene: TRBV29-1
CDR3aa: SVATSTDTQY

j_gene: TRBJ2-4
v_gene: TRBV11-2
CDR3aa: ASSSRWALQNIQY

j_gene: TRBJ2-3
v_gene: TRBV20-1
CDR3aa: SARDSLAGDGTDTQY

j_gene: TRBJ2-7
v_gene: TRBV4-2
CDR3aa: ASSQDAFGDGTGSYEQY

j_gene: TRBJ2-5
v_gene: TRBV29-1
CDR3aa: SGLLAGLYQETQY